One and the same sample provided the 8 T cell receptor beta chains below, sequenced in a study of T-cell reconstitution after alpha-beta-depleted transplantation in children. Unique molecular identifiers were used to barcode this TCRbeta library. TCRdb redid the calling of the PCR reads with MiXCR, one entry per CDR3 protein. The sample lists around 400,000 distinct CDR3 sequences; about 20% were seen once. The specimen was PBMCs from the stem cell graft donor, collected from the stem cell graft. These receptors all stem from a human donor who donated a stem cell graft to a child with acute myeloid leukemia.

V and J are TRBV5-6 and TRBJ2-7; D possibly corresponds to TRBD1 (7 bases). The CDR3 loop spans 15 amino acids. Trimming pared 0 bases from V and 4 bases from J, leaving 14 bases between. Germline V gene sequence: CDR1 SGHDT, CDR2 YYEEEE. The CDR3 is CASSLAATGRYEQYF. In DNA form, the CDR3 reads TGTGCCAGCAGCTTGGCTGCGACAGGGAGGTACGAGCAGTACTTC.

The chain recombines TRBV20-1 with TRBJ2-1; 10 bases line up with TRBD2. The CDR3 is 17 amino acids. Per the germline V gene, CDR1 is DFQATT and CDR2 is SNEGSKA (reference sequence). J gave up 2 bases and V 0 bases, and 7 bases lay outside the gene matches. The CDR3 sequence is CSARDILAGVTYNEQFF. The CDR3 region has the DNA TGCAGTGCTAGAGATATCCTAGCGGGAGTAACCTACAATGAGCAGTTCTTC.

This clonotype appeared many times. The chain employs TRBV7-3 and TRBJ2-1; TRBD2 aligns across 9 bases. V dropped 5 bases and J dropped 0; count of bases not matched to a gene: 8. The CDR3 contains 17 residues. The germline V gene encodes CDR1 SGHTA and CDR2 FQGTGA. CDR3 region: CASSQVAGESSYNEQFF. DNA of the CDR3: TGTGCCAGCAGCCAAGTAGCGGGAGAGAGCTCCTACAATGAGCAGTTCTTC.

V gene TRBV3-1 combines with J gene TRBJ2-1; no definite D call. The V gene lost 6 bases and the J gene lost 0 bases, with 12 bases spanning the gap. This CDR3 contains 15 residues. CDR1 LGHDT and CDR2 YNNKEL come from the germline V gene (reference sequence). CDR3 nucleotide sequence: TGTGCCAGCAGTCAGGACGCCCGCTCCTACAATGAGCAGTTCTTC. Translated: CASSQDARSYNEQFF.

The gene calls are TRBV11-2 and TRBJ2-1; 9 bases align to TRBD1. V was clipped by 5 bases and J by 8 bases; unmatched bases: 19. CDR3 length: 18 amino acids. The V gene's germline CDR1 is SGHAT and CDR2 FQNNGV. The CDR3 region has the DNA TGTGCCAGCAGCCCAATTTTATCGACAGGGGGGGGACATCATGAGCAGTTCTTC. It is translated as CASSPILSTGGGHHEQFF.

The chain carries TRBV10-3 and TRBJ2-4; D remains ambiguous. This CDR3 contains 13 residues. The V end lost 4 bases, the J end lost 5 bases, and 9 bases lay between the germline ends. CDR1 and CDR2 from the germline V gene are ENHRY and SYGVKD. DNA of the CDR3: TGTGCCATCAGTGGGGTAGGACAAAACATTCAGTACTTC. This codes for CAISGVGQNIQYF.

This clonotype was detected only a few times. The chain recombines TRBV10-3 with TRBJ1-2; TRBD1 aligns across 8 bases. The CDR3 contains 16 residues. Trimming took 2 bases from V and 1 from J; bases not matched to a gene: 6. The germline CDR1 and CDR2 sequences are ENHRY and SYGVKD. CDR3 protein: CAISEGDRSINYGYTF. CDR3 nucleotide sequence: TGTGCCATCAGTGAGGGGGACAGGTCTATTAACTATGGCTACACCTTC.

The chain has TRBV9 and TRBJ2-3, with TRBD2 matching over 11 bases. The V and J ends lost 3 bases and 0 bases, in that order; junction bases with no gene match: 3. This CDR3 has 16 residues. Germline V CDR1 and CDR2: SGDLS, YYNGEE. Here the CDR3 DNA reads TGTGCCAGCAGCGAGACTAGCGGGACTAGCACAGATACGCAGTATTTT. Its translation is CASSETSGTSTDTQYF.